These 30 T cell receptor beta chains were sequenced from one sample in a study of CXCR3-negative and CXCR3-positive naive CD8 T cells. UMI-labeled 5' RACE TRB cDNA libraries were prepared from the cells. TCRdb reprocessed the 5' RACE reads; each CDR3 protein has one entry and no DNA is given. The sample totals about 5,900 distinct CDR3 sequences. The sequenced material came from naive CXCR3- CD8+ T cells from blood. The subset denotes: CD45RO-CCR7+CD27+CD95- naive CD8+ T cells lacking CXCR3 (TNR3-). All receptors come from a human donor in good health. Some clones in this sample may be carry-over from other donors' samples.

Considering frequency, this clonotype is medium-sized. The chain joins TRBV20-1 to TRBJ1-5; there is no DNA to check the TCRdb D call of TRBD1. The length of the CDR3 is 15 residues. Germline V gene data show CDR1 as DFQATT and CDR2 as SNEGSKA (reference sequence). The CDR3 is CSARDGTGSNQPQHF.

By frequency, this clonotype is medium-sized. The V call is TRBV29-1, the J call TRBJ2-1; TCRdb outputs TRBD2, but without DNA this stays unchecked. Germline CDR1 reads SQVTM; CDR2 reads ANQGSEA. The length of the CDR3 is 14 residues. The CDR3 loop reads CSASGGRLTNEQFF.

Considering frequency, this clonotype is medium-sized. The chain links TRBV7-9 to TRBJ2-1; without DNA, the TCRdb call of TRBD1 cannot be checked. Germline V lookup: CDR1 SEHNR, CDR2 FQNEAQ (reference sequence). The CDR3 is 15 residues long. This CDR3 is CASSPPNRAYNEQFF. The full variable domain, with the rest looked up from reference TRBV7-9 and TRBJ2-1, is DTGVSQNPRHKITKRGQNVTFRCDPISEHNRLYWYRQTLGQGPEFLTYFQNEAQLEKSRLLSDRFSAERPKGSFSTLEIQRTEQGDSAMYLCASSPPNRAYNEQFFGPGTRLTVL.

V and J are TRBV7-8 and TRBJ1-2. The germline V gene encodes CDR1 SGHVS and CDR2 FQNEAQ. The CDR3 extends over 13 amino acids. The chain's CDR3 is CASSMTANYGYTF.

This clonotype shows up as medium-sized by frequency. The V gene is TRBV29-1, the J gene TRBJ2-2. Germline V CDR1 and CDR2: SQVTM, ANQGSEA. The CDR3 is 13 residues long. CDR3 sequence reads: CSVVPVHTGELFF.

This clonotype is deemed medium-sized by its frequency. The V gene is TRBV20-1, the J gene TRBJ2-7; TCRdb proposes TRBD2, but this gene call is untestable without DNA. The CDR3 runs to 19 residues. In germline, CDR1 is DFQATT, CDR2 SNEGSKA (reference sequence). Here the CDR3 reads CSARDQGLAGVSSPYEQYF.

This chain connects TRBV25-1 to TRBJ1-1; the TRBD1 assignment by TCRdb is unverifiable without DNA. The CDR3 length is 16 residues. Looked up from germline, CDR1 is MGHDK and CDR2 is SYGVNS. This CDR3 is CASSEGGRGLNTEAFF. The variable domain in full, completed from reference TRBV25-1 and TRBJ1-1, reads EADIYQTPRYLVIGTGKKITLECSQTMGHDKMYWYQQDPGMELHLIHYSYGVNSTEKGDLSSESTVSRIRTEHFPLTLESARPSHTSQYLCASSEGGRGLNTEAFFGQGTRLTVV.

By frequency, this clonotype is medium-sized. V gene TRBV5-1 combines with J gene TRBJ1-1. The germline CDR1 and CDR2 sequences are SGHRS and YFSETQ. The CDR3 totals 13 residues. CDR3 in amino acids: CASTWGENTEAFF.

This clonotype is deemed medium-sized by its frequency. This sequence joins TRBV20-1 and TRBJ1-1. The length of the CDR3 is 11 residues. Per germline, CDR1 DFQATT and CDR2 SNEGSKA (reference sequence). CDR3 sequence reads: CSASDFTEAFF.

Considering frequency, this clonotype is medium-sized. The gene calls are TRBV20-1 and TRBJ2-7. The CDR3 is made up of 15 amino acids. Per germline, CDR1 DFQATT and CDR2 SNEGSKA (reference sequence). CDR3 loop: CSARGVVDGSYEQYF.

The rearrangement links TRBV5-6 to TRBJ2-1; TCRdb returns TRBD1, unconfirmable since there is no DNA. Germline CDR1 and CDR2: SGHDT and YYEEEE. There are 14 residues in the CDR3. CDR3 residues: CASSLRDSNNEQFF.

This clonotype counts as medium-sized by frequency. The chain has TRBV2 and TRBJ2-7; TCRdb calls TRBD2, which cannot be checked without DNA. The CDR3 is 15 amino acids. Germline loops: CDR1 SNHLY, CDR2 FYNNEI. This CDR3 is CASRPPGLVGLEQYF.

Its frequency marks this clonotype as medium-sized (0.01 to 0.1%). The chain employs TRBV27 and TRBJ2-1; TCRdb lists TRBD2, though no DNA is available to test this call. Germline V gene data show CDR1 as MNHEY and CDR2 as SMNVEV (reference sequence). The CDR3 covers 17 residues. The CDR3 spells CASSPLRDQSLHNEQFF.

The chain uses TRBV29-1 and TRBJ2-2; the TCRdb D gene call, TRBD1, has no DNA to confirm it. CDR3 length: 14 residues. Germline CDR1 reads SQVTM; CDR2 reads ANQGSEA. The chain's CDR3 is CSVLREGTTGELFF.

V usage is TRBV29-1 and J usage is TRBJ2-7; TCRdb lists TRBD2, though no DNA is available to test this call. Germline loops: CDR1 SQVTM, CDR2 ANQGSEA. The CDR3 is made up of 15 amino acids. CDR3 in amino acids: CSAWGLAESSYEQYF.

This clonotype shows up as medium-sized (0.01 to 0.1%) by frequency. CDR3 residues: CASSLDILGYSSNEQFF. This chain uses TRBV5-1 with TRBJ2-1. Germline-derived CDR1 and CDR2 are SGHRS and YFSETQ. The CDR3 is 17 amino acids.

The genes are TRBV24-1 and TRBJ2-7. Germline V lookup: CDR1 KGHDR, CDR2 SFDVKD. The CDR3 has 11 amino acids. The CDR3 sequence: CATSEGHEQYF.

The gene calls are TRBV6-5 and TRBJ1-1; TCRdb's D gene call, TRBD1, goes unchecked for lack of DNA. The germline V gene encodes CDR1 MNHEY and CDR2 SVGAGI. The CDR3 spans 12 residues. Here the CDR3 reads CASGAGNTEAFF.

V is TRBV11-3 and J is TRBJ1-1; the TRBD1 assignment by TCRdb is unverifiable without DNA. The CDR3 is 13 residues long. Germline V gene sequence: CDR1 SGHNT, CDR2 YENEEA. CDR3: CASSRGLNTEAFF.

By frequency, this clonotype registers medium-sized. V usage is TRBV9 and J usage is TRBJ2-5; TCRdb calls TRBD1, which cannot be checked without DNA. The CDR3 length is 14 residues. Germline V gene data show CDR1 as SGDLS and CDR2 as YYNGEE. The CDR3 loop reads CASSPPSRGETQYF.

The gene calls are TRBV14 and TRBJ1-1. Germline CDR1 reads SGHDN; CDR2 reads FVKESK. The CDR3 is 13 amino acids. This chain's CDR3 is CASSIASTVEAFF.

This clonotype counts as medium-sized by frequency. This rearrangement joins TRBV29-1 to TRBJ2-5; TCRdb indicates TRBD1, and absent DNA this call remains unverified. Looked up from germline, CDR1 is SQVTM and CDR2 is ANQGSEA. The CDR3 is 14 amino acids. The CDR3 loop is CSVDFTGGQETQYF.

The chain combines TRBV5-4 with TRBJ2-2; lacking DNA, the TRBD1 call made by TCRdb goes unchecked. The CDR3 runs 13 residues. The germline CDR1 and CDR2 sequences are SGHNT and YYREEE (reference sequence). Here the CDR3 reads CASSPQGSGELFF. The full variable domain, its missing parts supplied by reference TRBV5-4 and TRBJ2-2, is ETGVTQSPTHLIKTRGQQVTLRCSSQSGHNTVSWYQQALGQGPQFIFQYYREEENGRGNFPPRFSGLQFPNYSSELNVNALELDDSALYLCASSPQGSGELFFGEGSRLTVL.

This clonotype is classed as medium-sized by frequency. This chain uses TRBV20-1 with TRBJ1-5; TCRdb gives TRBD1 as the D gene, but with no DNA this cannot be confirmed. Germline V lookup: CDR1 DFQATT, CDR2 SNEGSKA (reference sequence). This CDR3 is 15 amino acids long. The CDR3 protein is CSARAIQGLNQPQHF.

This clonotype is medium-sized (0.01 to 0.1%) by frequency. The chain employs TRBV14 and TRBJ1-2; TCRdb indicates TRBD1, and absent DNA this call remains unverified. CDR1 and CDR2 from the germline V gene are SGHDN and FVKESK. CDR3 size: 12 residues. The CDR3 spells CASSRFSGRYTF.

This sequence joins TRBV29-1 and TRBJ1-2. This CDR3 is built from 13 residues. CDR1 is SQVTM, CDR2 ANQGSEA, per germline. The CDR3 here is CSVEDREDYGYTF.

Considering frequency, this clonotype is medium-sized. The J gene is TRBJ2-1, the V gene TRBV29-1. In germline, CDR1 is SQVTM, CDR2 ANQGSEA. The CDR3 consists of 14 residues. CDR3: CSAIRLAPDNEQFF.

The V and J genes are TRBV19 and TRBJ2-1. Germline loops: CDR1 LNHDA, CDR2 SQIVND (reference sequence). The CDR3 is 15 residues long. CDR3 amino acids: CATQWNRESADEQFF. The full variable domain, with the rest looked up from reference TRBV19 and TRBJ2-1, is DGGITQSPKYLFRKEGQNVTLSCEQNLNHDAMYWYRQDPGQGLRLIYYSQIVNDFQKGDIAEGYSVSREKKESFPLTVTSAQKNPTAFYLCATQWNRESADEQFFGPGTRLTVL.

Frequency places this clonotype as medium-sized (0.01 to 0.1%). The V and J genes are TRBV28 and TRBJ1-1; TCRdb's assignment of TRBD1 cannot be checked, as there is no DNA. The CDR3 totals 14 residues. Per germline, CDR1 MDHEN and CDR2 SYDVKM. CDR3 region: CASRPTPSGTEAFF. The whole variable domain, remainder taken from reference TRBV28 and TRBJ1-1, is DVKVTQSSRYLVKRTGEKVFLECVQDMDHENMFWYRQDPGLGLRLIYFSYDVKMKEKGDIPEGYSVSREKKERFSLILESASTNQTSMYLCASRPTPSGTEAFFGQGTRLTVV.

This clonotype ranks as medium-sized in terms of frequency. The CDR3 loop is CASSRRGNQPQHF. V usage is TRBV25-1 and J usage is TRBJ1-5. This CDR3 region has 13 residues. CDR1 MGHDK and CDR2 SYGVNS come from the germline V gene.